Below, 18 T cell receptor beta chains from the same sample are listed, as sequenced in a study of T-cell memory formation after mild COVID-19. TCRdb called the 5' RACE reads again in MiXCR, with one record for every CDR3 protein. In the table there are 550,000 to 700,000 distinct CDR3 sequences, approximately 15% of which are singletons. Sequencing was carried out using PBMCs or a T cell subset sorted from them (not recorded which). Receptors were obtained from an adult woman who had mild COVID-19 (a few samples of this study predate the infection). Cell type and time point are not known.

As DNA, the CDR3 is TGTGCCAGCAGCCAACGGATGGGGACCCAGTACTTC. Residues: CASSQRMGTQYF. The chain employs TRBV6-2 or TRBV6-3 and TRBJ2-5; no reliable D call. The CDR3 consists of 12 residues. CDR1 and CDR2 from the germline V gene are MNHEY and SVGEGT. The V end was cut by 6 bases, the J end by 7 bases, with 12 bases between.

The CDR3 loop is CASSLEIDLNTGELFF. For the CDR3, the DNA is TGCGCCAGCAGCTTGGAAATAGATTTGAACACCGGGGAGCTGTTTTTT. The chain uses TRBV5-1 and TRBJ2-2; no firm D call. Trimming took 0 bases from V and 1 from J, leaving 10 bases between them. Per the germline V gene, CDR1 is SGHRS and CDR2 is YFSETQ. The CDR3 length is 16 residues.

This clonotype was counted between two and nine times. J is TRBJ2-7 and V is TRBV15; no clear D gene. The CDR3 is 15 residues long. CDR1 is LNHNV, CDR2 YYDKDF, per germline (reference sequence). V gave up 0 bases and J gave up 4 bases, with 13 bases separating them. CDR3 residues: CATSRDIDISYEQYF. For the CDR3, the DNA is TGTGCCACCAGCAGAGATATTGACATCTCGTACGAGCAGTACTTC.

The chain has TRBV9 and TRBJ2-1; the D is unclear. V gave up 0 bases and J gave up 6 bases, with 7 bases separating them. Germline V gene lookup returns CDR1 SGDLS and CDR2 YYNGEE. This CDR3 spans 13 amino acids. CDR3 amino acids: CASSVGWPNEQFF. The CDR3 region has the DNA TGTGCCAGCAGCGTAGGCTGGCCCAATGAGCAGTTCTTC.

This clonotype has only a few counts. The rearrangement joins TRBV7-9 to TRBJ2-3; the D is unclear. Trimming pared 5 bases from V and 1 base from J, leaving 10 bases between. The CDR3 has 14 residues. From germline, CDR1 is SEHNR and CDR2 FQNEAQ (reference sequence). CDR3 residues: CASSRQTGTDTQYF. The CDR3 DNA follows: TGTGCCAGCAGCAGGCAAACCGGCACAGATACGCAGTATTTT.

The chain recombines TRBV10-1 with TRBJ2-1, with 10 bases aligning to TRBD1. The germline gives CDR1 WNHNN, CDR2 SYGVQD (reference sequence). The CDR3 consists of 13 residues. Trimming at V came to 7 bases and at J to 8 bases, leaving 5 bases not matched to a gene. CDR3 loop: CASNGQGGDEQFF. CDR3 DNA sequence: TGCGCCAGCAACGGACAGGGGGGGGATGAGCAGTTCTTC.

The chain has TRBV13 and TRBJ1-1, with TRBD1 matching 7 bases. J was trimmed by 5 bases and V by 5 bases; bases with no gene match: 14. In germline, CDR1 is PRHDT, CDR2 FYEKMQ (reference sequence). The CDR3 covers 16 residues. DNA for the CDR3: TGTGCCAGCAGCGCGGACCGGGCAGGGGGAGTTACTGAAGCTTTCTTT. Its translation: CASSADRAGGVTEAFF.

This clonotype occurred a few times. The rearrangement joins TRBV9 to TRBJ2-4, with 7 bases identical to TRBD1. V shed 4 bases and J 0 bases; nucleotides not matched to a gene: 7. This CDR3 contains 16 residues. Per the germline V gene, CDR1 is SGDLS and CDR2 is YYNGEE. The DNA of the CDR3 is TGTGCCAGCAGCACGGGACAGACACTAGCCAAAAACATTCAGTACTTC. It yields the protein CASSTGQTLAKNIQYF.

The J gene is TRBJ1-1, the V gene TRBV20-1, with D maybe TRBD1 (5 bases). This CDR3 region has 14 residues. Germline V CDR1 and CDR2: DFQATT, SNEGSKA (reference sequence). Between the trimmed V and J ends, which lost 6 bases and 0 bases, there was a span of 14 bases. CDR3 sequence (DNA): TGCAGTGCAGACCCGGAACAGGTGAACACTGAAGCTTTCTTT. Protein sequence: CSADPEQVNTEAFF.

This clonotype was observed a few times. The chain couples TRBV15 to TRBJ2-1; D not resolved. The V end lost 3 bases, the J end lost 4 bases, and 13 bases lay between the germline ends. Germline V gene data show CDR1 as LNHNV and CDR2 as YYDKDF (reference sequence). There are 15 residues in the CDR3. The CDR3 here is CATSRTFRSYNEQFF. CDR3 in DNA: TGTGCCACCAGCAGGACATTTCGGTCATACAATGAGCAGTTCTTC.

The DNA for the CDR3 is TGTGCCAGCAATTACAAGGGACAGCAAGAGACCCAGTACTTC. This sequence encodes CASNYKGQQETQYF. V is TRBV2 and J is TRBJ2-5, with 7 nucleotides matching TRBD1. This CDR3 spans 14 amino acids. V lost 7 bases and J lost 2; bases outside the gene matches: 7. Germline-derived CDR1 and CDR2 are SNHLY and FYNNEI.

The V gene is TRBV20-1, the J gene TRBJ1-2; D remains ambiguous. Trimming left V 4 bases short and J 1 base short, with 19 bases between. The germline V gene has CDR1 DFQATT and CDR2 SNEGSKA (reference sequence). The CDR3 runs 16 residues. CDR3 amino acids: CSATLKLTPINYGYTF. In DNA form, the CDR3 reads TGCAGTGCTACCTTGAAACTTACACCGATTAACTATGGCTACACCTTC.

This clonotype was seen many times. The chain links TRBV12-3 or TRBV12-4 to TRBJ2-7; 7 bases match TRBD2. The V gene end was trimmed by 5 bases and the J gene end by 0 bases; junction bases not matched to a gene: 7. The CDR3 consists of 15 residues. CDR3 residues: CASSRLAPRSYEQYF. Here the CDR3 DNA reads TGTGCCAGCAGTAGACTAGCTCCCCGCTCCTACGAGCAGTACTTC.

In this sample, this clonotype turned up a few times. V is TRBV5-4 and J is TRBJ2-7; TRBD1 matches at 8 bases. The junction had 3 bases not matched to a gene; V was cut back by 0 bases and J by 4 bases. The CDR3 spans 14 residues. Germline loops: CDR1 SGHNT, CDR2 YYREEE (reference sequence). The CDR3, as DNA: TGTGCCAGCAGCTTGGGGAGGACAGGGTACGAGCAGTACTTC. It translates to CASSLGRTGYEQYF. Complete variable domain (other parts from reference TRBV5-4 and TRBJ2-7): ETGVTQSPTHLIKTRGQQVTLRCSSQSGHNTVSWYQQALGQGPQFIFQYYREEENGRGNFPPRFSGLQFPNYSSELNVNALELDDSALYLCASSLGRTGYEQYFGPGTRLTVT.

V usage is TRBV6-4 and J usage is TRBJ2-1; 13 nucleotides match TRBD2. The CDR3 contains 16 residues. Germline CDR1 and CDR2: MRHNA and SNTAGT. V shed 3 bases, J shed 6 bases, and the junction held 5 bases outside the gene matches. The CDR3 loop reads CASSEELAGGPNEQFF. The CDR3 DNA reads TGTGCCAGCAGTGAGGAACTAGCGGGGGGGCCCAATGAGCAGTTCTTC.

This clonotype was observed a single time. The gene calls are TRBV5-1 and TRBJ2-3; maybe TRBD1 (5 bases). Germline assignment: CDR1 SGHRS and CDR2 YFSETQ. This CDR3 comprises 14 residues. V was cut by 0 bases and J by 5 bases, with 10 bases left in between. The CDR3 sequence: CASSLAGAQDTQYF. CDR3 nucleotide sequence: TGCGCCAGCAGCTTGGCTGGGGCCCAAGATACGCAGTATTTT.

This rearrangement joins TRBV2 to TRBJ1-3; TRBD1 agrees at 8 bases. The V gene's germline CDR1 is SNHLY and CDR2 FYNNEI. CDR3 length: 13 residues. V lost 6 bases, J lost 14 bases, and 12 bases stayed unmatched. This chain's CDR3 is CASSPDRAASVYF. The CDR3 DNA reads TGTGCCAGCAGCCCGGACAGGGCCGCAAGTGTATATTTT.

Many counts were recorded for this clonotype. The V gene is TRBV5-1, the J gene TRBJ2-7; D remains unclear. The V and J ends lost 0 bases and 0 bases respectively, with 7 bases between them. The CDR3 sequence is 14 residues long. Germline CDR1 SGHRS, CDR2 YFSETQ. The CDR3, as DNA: TGCGCCAGCAGCTTGGGTCAGAGCTCCTACGAGCAGTACTTC. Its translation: CASSLGQSSYEQYF. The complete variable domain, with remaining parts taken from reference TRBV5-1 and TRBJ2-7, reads KAGVTQTPRYLIKTRGQQVTLSCSPISGHRSVSWYQQTPGQGLQFLFEYFSETQRNKGNFPGRFSGRQFSNSRSEMNVSTLELGDSALYLCASSLGQSSYEQYFGPGTRLTVT.